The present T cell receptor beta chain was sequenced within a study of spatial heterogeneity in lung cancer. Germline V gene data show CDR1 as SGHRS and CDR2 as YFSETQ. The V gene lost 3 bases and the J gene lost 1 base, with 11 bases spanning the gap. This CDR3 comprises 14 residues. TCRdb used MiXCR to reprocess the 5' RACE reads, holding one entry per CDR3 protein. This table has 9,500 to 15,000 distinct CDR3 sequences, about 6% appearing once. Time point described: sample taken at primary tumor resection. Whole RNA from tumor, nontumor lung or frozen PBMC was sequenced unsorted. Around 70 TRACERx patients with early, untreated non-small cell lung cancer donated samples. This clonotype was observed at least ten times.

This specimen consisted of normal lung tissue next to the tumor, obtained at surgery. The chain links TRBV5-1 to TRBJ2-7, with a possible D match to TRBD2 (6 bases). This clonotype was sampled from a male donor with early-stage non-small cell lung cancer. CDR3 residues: CASSSGGVSYEQYF. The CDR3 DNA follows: TGCGCCAGCAGCTCTGGCGGGGTGTCCTACGAGCAGTACTTC.